This is a list of T cell receptor beta chains from one sample in a study of T cell responses to AZD1222 COVID-19 vaccine. Sequenced by immunoSEQ multiplex PCR; TCRdb stores in-frame clones only, minus some. This sample yields 150,000 or so clones, of which 90% to 95% are seen a single time; about 2.8% belongs to the top ten. The source was peripheral blood, collected on day 0 of AZD1222 vaccination. The receptors were sampled from an adult in good health. Each CDR3 is given with its conserved first and last residue. The order of the fields is J gene, V gene, CDR3 protein.

TRBJ1-1	TRBV6-1	CASSETQIKEAFF
TRBJ2-1	TRBV19	CASSIDGGSPRNEQFF
TRBJ1-2	TRBV5-1	CASSWGNYGYTF
TRBJ2-1	TRBV11-2	CASSSKLAIGNEQFF
TRBJ1-2	TRBV5-1	CASSLDEYYTF
TRBJ1-2	TRBV15	CATSRDNVVTGYTF
TRBJ1-3	TRBV5-1	CASSLDEEPSGNTIYF
TRBJ2-7	TRBV7-8	CASSFAGGLGREQYF
TRBJ1-2	TRBV29-1	CSAKERGYTF
TRBJ1-6	TRBV7-9	CASSPVDNSPLHF
TRBJ2-7	TRBV2	CASSEGQGTTYEQYF
TRBJ1-3	TRBV12-3/TRBV12-4	CASSLSTGNTIYF
TRBJ1-1	TRBV21-1	CASSKTGSFTEAFF
TRBJ2-1	TRBV7-9	CASSTGQHNEQFF
TRBJ2-7	TRBV30	CAWSVPRIAYEQYF
TRBJ2-3	TRBV25-1	CASSQGLGTDTQYF
TRBJ1-5	TRBV27	CASRTHYSNQPQHF
TRBJ1-5	TRBV19	CASSPRGDNQPQHF
TRBJ1-5	TRBV19	CASSAGLGNQPQHF
TRBJ1-2	TRBV19	CASSIGRDYGYTF
TRBJ1-2	TRBV27	CASSLGGFYGYTF
TRBJ1-2	TRBV5-4	CASSLEGAWEGYTF
TRBJ2-5	TRBV7-6	CASSLVTGPQYF
TRBJ1-3	TRBV30	CAWSVRTGTGNTIYF
TRBJ2-1	TRBV7-2	CASSPGLAGPWDEQFF
TRBJ2-5	TRBV6-5	CATSGQGRETQYF
TRBJ2-7	TRBV12-5	CASVTAGAGAREQYF
TRBJ1-2	TRBV5-1	CASSLSEGYGGYTF
TRBJ1-3	TRBV2	CASSERVNTIYF
TRBJ2-1	TRBV24-1	CATSDTGYNEQFF
TRBJ1-1	TRBV6-5	CASSYPGSGGTEAFF